This T cell receptor beta chain was captured by sequencing in a study of T-cell memory formation after mild COVID-19. 5'RACE, which relied on constant-segment primers, yielded TCR alpha and TCR beta cDNA libraries carrying sample barcodes and UMIs. TCRdb ran MiXCR on the 5' RACE reads and lists one entry per CDR3 protein. The data show over 55,000 distinct CDR3 sequences, with 12% seen just once and 24% held by the top ten. Trimming shortened V by 3 bases and J by 7 bases, and 15 bases separated the two germline ends. Germline V CDR1 and CDR2: SGHRS, YFSETQ. The CDR3 totals 14 residues. The chain is built from TRBV5-1 and TRBJ2-3; unclear D gene. The sequence derives from a man younger than 30 who had mild COVID-19 (a few samples of this study predate the infection). Cell type and time point are not known. Sequenced input: PBMCs or a T cell subset sorted from them (not recorded which). The DNA for the CDR3 is TGCGCCAGCAGCTCTGGACGGAGCCCGCATACGCAGTATTTT. It yields the protein CASSSGRSPHTQYF.